These 3 T cell receptor beta chains came from one sample sequenced in a study of blood T cell repertoires in COVID-19. Generated by immunoSEQ multiplex PCR, the TCRdb table keeps only in-frame clones and is missing some. The sample yields approximately 150,000 clones, approximately 86% seen once. Sequenced input: peripheral blood. These TCRs come from an elderly woman with COVID-19, enrolled during active disease.

The rearrangement uses TRBV11-2 and TRBJ1-3; unclear D gene. The V end was cut by 5 bases, the J end by 0 bases, with 11 bases between. CDR1 SGHAT and CDR2 FQNNGV come from the germline V gene. The CDR3 contains 15 residues. DNA for the CDR3: TGTGCCAGCAGCCGCGATTTTTCCTCTGGAAACACCATATATTTT. Encoded protein: CASSRDFSSGNTIYF.

The gene calls are TRBV28 and TRBJ1-1; D may be TRBD1 (6 bases). This CDR3 spans 14 amino acids. V was trimmed by 6 bases and J by 4 bases, leaving 15 bases between them. Germline CDR1 reads MDHEN; CDR2 reads SYDVKM. CDR3 DNA sequence: TGTGCCAGCAGACCCACAGGGACGGGCACTGAAGCTTTCTTT. This sequence encodes CASRPTGTGTEAFF.

The chain employs TRBV9 and TRBJ2-2; TRBD1 agrees at 10 bases. CDR1 SGDLS and CDR2 YYNGEE come from the germline V gene. J gave up 4 bases and V 0 bases, and 9 bases lay outside the gene matches. This CDR3 spans 18 amino acids. The CDR3 nucleotides read TGTGCCAGCAGCGTAGCTGCGACAGGGGGCACCGGCACCGGGGAGCTGTTTTTT. Translated: CASSVAATGGTGTGELFF.